Presented here are 31 T cell receptor beta chains from one specimen sequenced in a study of T-cell memory formation after mild COVID-19. TCRdb reprocessed the 5' RACE reads via MiXCR and lists one record per CDR3 protein. The top ten clones hold approximately 12% of a sample with 500,000 to 600,000 distinct CDR3 sequences, about 20% of them seen once. Sequencing was performed on PBMCs or a T cell subset sorted from them (not recorded which). These receptors originate from an adult woman who had mild COVID-19 (a few samples of this study predate the infection). Cell type and time point are not known.

This clonotype was seen more than once but under ten times. This sequence joins TRBV9 and TRBJ1-2; possibly TRBD1 for D (5 bases). This CDR3 region has 13 residues. Germline CDR1 and CDR2: SGDLS and YYNGEE. V lost 4 bases to trimming and J lost 4 bases, with 11 bases between them. The CDR3 loop is CASSSPGLYGYTF. The DNA for the CDR3 is TGTGCCAGCAGCTCGCCGGGGCTCTATGGCTACACCTTC.

Turning to this clonotype: This likely traces to a read error, being one base from a far larger clone. CDR3 DNA sequence: TGTGCCAGCAGCTTAGGGTGTAGCAATCAGCCCCAGCATTTT. Protein product: CASSLGCSNQPQHF. The chain has TRBV7-9 and TRBJ1-5, with D hard to call. Looked up from germline, CDR1 is SEHNR and CDR2 is FQNEAQ (reference sequence). The CDR3 length is 14 residues. The V end was cut by 1 base, the J end by 0 bases, with 4 bases between.

Ten or more counts support this clonotype. The J gene is TRBJ2-3, the V gene TRBV24-1; perhaps TRBD2 as D (5 bases). CDR1 and CDR2 from the germline V gene are KGHDR and SFDVKD. The CDR3 sequence is 12 residues long. Trimming shortened V by 7 bases and J by 2 bases, and 6 bases separated the two germline ends. This CDR3 reads CATSGDTDTQYF. The CDR3 coding sequence is TGTGCCACCAGCGGGGACACAGATACGCAGTATTTT.

This clonotype was picked up a small number of times. The chain combines TRBV4-1 with TRBJ1-2; D remains unclear. CDR3 length: 14 residues. CDR1 is MGHRA, CDR2 YSYEKL, per germline. Trimming stripped 0 bases from V and 8 bases from J, with 13 bases between. The CDR3 loop is CASSQEVIGSGYTF. The CDR3 DNA is TGCGCCAGCAGCCAAGAAGTTATAGGGAGCGGCTACACCTTC.

This CDR3 reads CASSIRGDEKLFF. The CDR3 DNA follows: TGTGCCAGCAGCATCAGGGGGGATGAAAAACTGTTTTTT. The chain carries TRBV7-9 and TRBJ1-4; 7 bases align to TRBD1. V dropped 5 bases and J dropped 6; count of bases not matched to a gene: 3. Germline V gene data show CDR1 as SEHNR and CDR2 as FQNEAQ (reference sequence). CDR3 length equals 13 residues.

This chain joins TRBV6-5 and TRBJ2-7; D is possibly TRBD2 (6 bases). CDR3 size: 16 residues. The V gene's germline CDR1 is MNHEY and CDR2 SVGAGI. Deletions cut 0 bases from V and 1 base from J, with 13 bases between. The CDR3 DNA reads as TGTGCCAGCAGTTACTCCCCGGAGGGGCCATCCTACGAGCAGTACTTC. This sequence encodes CASSYSPEGPSYEQYF.

The chain employs TRBV29-1 and TRBJ1-2, with a tentative D call TRBD1 (5 bases). CDR1 SQVTM and CDR2 ANQGSEA come from the germline V gene. CDR3 length: 13 residues. Trimming cost V 4 bases and J 7 bases, with 16 bases left between them. In DNA form, the CDR3 reads TGCAGCGTTGGAGGTGGGGGTTTGCGTGGCTACACCTTC. This encodes CSVGGGGLRGYTF. Drawing the rest from reference TRBV29-1 and TRBJ1-2, the complete variable domain is SAVISQKPSRDICQRGTSLTIQCQVDSQVTMMFWYRQQPGQSLTLIATANQGSEATYESGFVIDKFPISRPNLTFSTLTVSNMSPEDSSIYLCSVGGGGLRGYTFGSGTRLTVV.

This clonotype was seen only a few times. The chain employs TRBV11-2 and TRBJ2-4; D is possibly TRBD2 (5 bases). Trimming removed 4 bases at V and 9 bases at J, with 19 bases between. The CDR3 runs to 15 residues. The V gene's germline CDR1 is SGHAT and CDR2 FQNNGV. CDR3 nucleotide sequence: TGTGCCAGCAGCTACGGCCGCGGCCCGGGAACCATTCAGTACTTC. Translating it yields CASSYGRGPGTIQYF.

The V gene is TRBV30, the J gene TRBJ2-1, with 11 bases identical to TRBD2. Germline V gene lookup returns CDR1 GTSNPN and CDR2 SVGIG (reference sequence). The CDR3 runs 17 residues. Germline trimming cut 2 bases from V and 4 bases from J; bases unmatched to any gene: 10. In DNA, the CDR3 is TGTGCCTGGAGTCCTGTACTTCGACTAGCGGGGTACAATGAGCAGTTCTTC. The encoded protein is CAWSPVLRLAGYNEQFF.

The chain links TRBV7-9 to TRBJ2-1; a possible D gene is TRBD1 (6 bases). The length of the CDR3 is 15 residues. The germline V gene encodes CDR1 SEHNR and CDR2 FQNEAQ (reference sequence). Trimming removed 5 bases at V and 4 bases at J, with 15 bases between. CDR3 residues: CASSPAWGRYNEQFF. The CDR3 region has the DNA TGTGCCAGCAGCCCTGCCTGGGGGCGGTACAATGAGCAGTTCTTC.

This chain joins TRBV5-5 and TRBJ1-1, with D unresolved. V shed 0 bases and J shed 1 base, with 13 bases lying between them. CDR3 length: 16 residues. CDR1 SGHKS and CDR2 YYEKEE come from the germline V gene (reference sequence). CDR3 loop: CASSLGFPTPNTEAFF. The CDR3 DNA sequence: TGTGCCAGCAGCTTGGGATTCCCTACTCCGAACACTGAAGCTTTCTTT.

V is TRBV30 and J is TRBJ2-7; tentatively, D is TRBD1 (6 bases). Germline CDR1 GTSNPN, CDR2 SVGIG (reference sequence). Trimming cost V 5 bases and J 5 bases, with 10 bases left between them. CDR3 length equals 11 residues. In DNA, the CDR3 is TGTGCCTGGGGCCAGGGGAACGAGCAGTACTTC. Protein sequence: CAWGQGNEQYF.

The chain combines TRBV7-8 with TRBJ1-6, with 8 bases aligning to TRBD1. The ends lost 5 bases at V and 9 bases at J; junction bases unmatched: 15. Germline CDR1 reads SGHVS; CDR2 reads FQNEAQ. This CDR3 region has 17 residues. The CDR3: CASSVPAMGTGGSPLHF. CDR3 DNA: TGTGCCAGCAGCGTACCGGCGATGGGGACAGGTGGTTCACCCCTCCACTTT.

The chain recombines TRBV29-1 with TRBJ2-7, with D unclear. The V end was cut by 5 bases, the J end by 3 bases, with 20 bases between. CDR1 and CDR2 (germline): SQVTM, ANQGSEA. The CDR3 has 15 amino acids. CDR3 region: CSVLWQHEEFYEQYF. The CDR3, as DNA: TGCAGCGTTCTCTGGCAGCACGAGGAGTTCTACGAGCAGTACTTC.

This clonotype came up a few times. J is TRBJ2-1 and V is TRBV7-9, with 8 bases matching TRBD1. V gave up 1 base and J gave up 6 bases; unmatched junction bases: 2. This CDR3 comprises 14 residues. CDR1 SEHNR and CDR2 FQNEAQ come from the germline V gene (reference sequence). CDR3 region: CASSLDTGGNEQFF. Written as DNA, the CDR3 is TGTGCCAGCAGCTTAGACACAGGGGGCAATGAGCAGTTCTTC.

The table lists this clonotype with many counts. V usage is TRBV12-3 or TRBV12-4 and J usage is TRBJ2-3; TRBD2 aligns across 9 bases. The CDR3 totals 17 residues. V lost 7 bases, J lost 2 bases, and 13 bases stayed unmatched. DNA of the CDR3: TGTGCCAGCATTTTTGTGGCTAGCGGGGACACCACAGATACGCAGTATTTT. Its translation: CASIFVASGDTTDTQYF.

This clonotype was seen only a few times. J is TRBJ1-3 and V is TRBV15, with unresolved D. The germline V and J ends were trimmed by 0 bases and 1 base, with 13 bases remaining between them. The germline gives CDR1 LNHNV, CDR2 YYDKDF (reference sequence). The CDR3 is made up of 17 amino acids. The CDR3 here is CATSRDTVSMSGNTIYF. The CDR3 region has the DNA TGTGCCACCAGCAGAGATACAGTCTCCATGTCTGGAAACACCATATATTTT. The whole variable domain, remainder taken from reference TRBV15 and TRBJ1-3, is DAMVIQNPRYQVTQFGKPVTLSCSQTLNHNVMYWYQQKSSQAPKLLFHYYDKDFNNEADTPDNFQSRRPNTSFCFLDIRSPGLGDTAMYLCATSRDTVSMSGNTIYFGEGSWLTVV.

The V gene is TRBV15, the J gene TRBJ1-5, with D tentatively TRBD1 (5 bases). Germline V lookup: CDR1 LNHNV, CDR2 YYDKDF (reference sequence). The CDR3 totals 15 residues. Between the trimmed V and J ends, which lost 5 bases and 4 bases, there was a span of 15 bases. CDR3 sequence: CATSPRALHNQPQHF. As DNA, the CDR3 is TGTGCCACCAGCCCCAGGGCCCTTCATAATCAGCCCCAGCATTTT.

The chain recombines TRBV29-1 with TRBJ1-2; D possibly corresponds to TRBD1 (5 bases). Germline lookup yields CDR1 SQVTM and CDR2 ANQGSEA. V shed 1 base and J shed 13 bases, with 16 bases lying between them. The CDR3 contains 12 residues. The CDR3 here is CSVEARSRTLTF. The CDR3 nucleotides are TGCAGCGTTGAAGCCCGGTCTCGGACACTCACCTTC. The entire variable domain, with the rest obtained from reference TRBV29-1 and TRBJ1-2, is as follows: SAVISQKPSRDICQRGTSLTIQCQVDSQVTMMFWYRQQPGQSLTLIATANQGSEATYESGFVIDKFPISRPNLTFSTLTVSNMSPEDSSIYLCSVEARSRTLTFGSGTRLTVV.

This clonotype has a count of ten or more. The chain combines TRBV12-3 or TRBV12-4 with TRBJ2-5; 7 bases align to TRBD2. V lost 2 bases to trimming and J lost 2 bases; unmatched junction nucleotides: 8. CDR3 length: 16 amino acids. DNA of the CDR3: TGTGCCAGCAGTTTATACGGGGGGAGAGGTCAAGAGACCCAGTACTTC. This codes for CASSLYGGRGQETQYF.

In DNA form, the CDR3 reads TGTGCCAGCAGCTTAGCAGGACAGGGTCAAGAGACCCAGTACTTC. It translates to CASSLAGQGQETQYF. V gene TRBV13 combines with J gene TRBJ2-5, with 8 bases identical to TRBD1. The V segment lost 1 base and the J segment 2 bases; nucleotides outside the gene matches: 3. This CDR3 spans 15 amino acids. Per germline, CDR1 PRHDT and CDR2 FYEKMQ (reference sequence).

This clonotype was picked up a small number of times. This chain connects TRBV4-2 to TRBJ1-1, with 8 bases identical to TRBD1. V trimming: 8 bases; J trimming: 1 base; junction bases outside the gene matches: 6. In germline, CDR1 is LGHNA, CDR2 YNFKEQ. The CDR3 has 14 amino acids. The chain's CDR3 is CASRADRGNTEAFF. Here the CDR3 DNA reads TGTGCCAGCCGAGCTGACAGGGGGAACACTGAAGCTTTCTTT.

This clonotype was counted between two and nine times. The CDR3 DNA sequence: TGTGCCAGCAGTTTAGGGGGGTTTGGCCACACAGATACGCAGTATTTT. This gives the protein CASSLGGFGHTDTQYF. The chain uses TRBV12-3 or TRBV12-4 and TRBJ2-3; the D gene could be TRBD1 or TRBD2 (5 bases each). V shed 1 base and J shed 2 bases, with 13 bases lying between them. CDR3 length: 16 residues.

This clonotype was recorded many times. J is TRBJ1-3 and V is TRBV7-6; 10 bases agree with TRBD1. The V gene end was trimmed by 4 bases and the J gene end by 0 bases; junction bases not matched to a gene: 6. The germline V gene has CDR1 SGHVS and CDR2 FNYEAQ. The CDR3 loop spans 17 amino acids. DNA of the CDR3: TGTGCCAGCAGCTCCCAGACAGGGGGCACCTCTGGAAACACCATATATTTT. Amino acids: CASSSQTGGTSGNTIYF. Supplemented by reference TRBV7-6 and TRBJ1-3, the full variable domain reads GAGVSQSPRYKVTKRGQDVALRCDPISGHVSLYWYRQALGQGPEFLTYFNYEAQQDKSGLPNDRFSAERPEGSISTLTIQRTEQRDSAMYRCASSSQTGGTSGNTIYFGEGSWLTVV.

The chain recombines TRBV19 with TRBJ1-1, with 7 positions matching TRBD1. Germline lookup yields CDR1 LNHDA and CDR2 SQIVND (reference sequence). The CDR3 consists of 14 residues. J gave up 6 bases and V 3 bases, and 7 bases lay outside the gene matches. In DNA form, the CDR3 reads TGTGCCAGTAGTATCGGACAGGCTGCTGCTGAAGCTTTCTTT. It is translated as CASSIGQAAAEAFF.

This clonotype was counted between two and nine times. The J gene is TRBJ2-7, the V gene TRBV12-3 or TRBV12-4; D might be TRBD1 (6 bases). The CDR3 runs 13 residues. The V end was cut by 6 bases, the J end by 2 bases, with 11 bases between. The CDR3 loop reads CASSYGQPYEQYF. In DNA, the CDR3 is TGTGCCAGCAGCTACGGACAGCCCTACGAGCAGTACTTC.

This clonotype was observed many times. The V call is TRBV5-1, the J call TRBJ2-1; unclear D gene. This CDR3 has 15 residues. Trimming left V 1 base short and J 0 bases short, with 8 bases between. CDR1 SGHRS and CDR2 YFSETQ come from the germline V gene. The CDR3 DNA is TGCGCCAGCAGCTTGAACAGTGGCTCCTACAATGAGCAGTTCTTC. It yields the protein CASSLNSGSYNEQFF.

This clonotype turned up a few times. V is TRBV5-5 and J is TRBJ2-3; 10 bases map to TRBD2. CDR3 length: 15 residues. Germline CDR1 is SGHKS and CDR2 is YYEKEE (reference sequence). Trimming at V came to 4 bases and at J to 4 bases, leaving 6 bases not matched to a gene. The CDR3, as DNA: TGTGCCAGCAGCGGGGGACTAGCGAAGGCAGATACGCAGTATTTT. Protein sequence: CASSGGLAKADTQYF.

This clonotype occurred a few times. The V and J genes are TRBV28 and TRBJ2-3; TRBD1 matches 8 bases. In germline, CDR1 is MDHEN, CDR2 SYDVKM. The CDR3 covers 14 residues. J gave up 6 bases and V 4 bases, and 6 bases lay outside the gene matches. Here the CDR3 reads CASSSPTGVDTQYF. CDR3 in DNA: TGTGCCAGCAGTTCACCGACAGGGGTGGATACGCAGTATTTT.

This clonotype showed up just a few times. The V call is TRBV20-1, the J call TRBJ2-3; D remains ambiguous. Germline V gene sequence: CDR1 DFQATT, CDR2 SNEGSKA (reference sequence). This CDR3 comprises 17 residues. The V gene lost 3 bases and the J gene lost 5 bases, with 24 bases spanning the gap. The CDR3 DNA reads as TGCAGTGCTAGCGGCGGTGGGGTATCCCGCTATGGAGATACGCAGTATTTT. This encodes CSASGGGVSRYGDTQYF.

This clonotype was seen a handful of times. The rearrangement uses TRBV5-6 and TRBJ1-1, with a tentative D call TRBD1 (5 bases). Trimming left V 4 bases short and J 3 bases short, with 10 bases between. The CDR3 loop spans 13 amino acids. Per germline, CDR1 SGHDT and CDR2 YYEEEE. CDR3 DNA: TGTGCCAGCAGCACGGACACTTACACTGAAGCTTTCTTT. This codes for CASSTDTYTEAFF.